The present TCR beta chain was sequenced within a study of vaccination effects on CD4 cells after COVID-19. CD4+ T cells specific for antigen were expanded with viral peptide pools by the ViraFEST assay before sequencing. At the end of 9 to 11 days of culture, CD4+ T cells were isolated. Of the BNT162b2 and mRNA-1273 vaccines, participants received two doses of one or the other. Vaccine recipients had no previous SARS-CoV-2 infection; their nucleocapsid antibodies were negative. V shed 2 bases and J 0 bases; nucleotides not matched to a gene: 12. In germline, CDR1 is SGDLS, CDR2 YYNGEE. The CDR3 spans 21 residues. Note on this clone: Its antigen is not known.

The repertoire was sequenced with immunoSEQ multiplex PCR; TCRdb's copy has only in-frame clones and lacks some. Of 60,000 to 85,000 clones listed, around 70% are singletons. Specimen: CD4+ T cells from PBMCs cultured with HCoV-229E spike peptides, collected after COVID-19 vaccination. The clonotype originates from a human donor who received a COVID-19 vaccine. This chain links TRBV9 with TRBJ2-2; 14 positions match TRBD2. CDR3 sequence (DNA): TGTGCCAGCAGCGTTGGGACCCGGACTAGCGGGGGGCTTACGAACACCGGGGAGCTGTTTTTT. Its translation: CASSVGTRTSGGLTNTGELFF.